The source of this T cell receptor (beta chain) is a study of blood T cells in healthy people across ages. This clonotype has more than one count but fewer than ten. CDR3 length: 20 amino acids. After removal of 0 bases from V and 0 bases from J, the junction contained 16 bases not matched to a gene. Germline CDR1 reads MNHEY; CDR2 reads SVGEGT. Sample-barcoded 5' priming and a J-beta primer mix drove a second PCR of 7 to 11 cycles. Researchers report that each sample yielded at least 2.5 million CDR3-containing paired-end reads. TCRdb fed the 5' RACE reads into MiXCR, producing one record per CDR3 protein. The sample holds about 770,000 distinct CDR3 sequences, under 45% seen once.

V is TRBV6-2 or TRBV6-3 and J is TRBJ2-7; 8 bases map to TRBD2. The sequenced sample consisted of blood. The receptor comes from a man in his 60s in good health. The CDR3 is CASSYSLPDLTSASSYEQYF. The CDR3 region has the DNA TGTGCCAGCAGTTACTCGCTGCCCGACTTGACTAGCGCCAGCTCCTACGAGCAGTACTTC.